A single sample is the source of the 11 T cell receptor beta chains below, sequenced in a study of blood T cell repertoires in COVID-19. TCRdb's table, derived via immunoSEQ multiplex PCR, lists solely in-frame clones and lacks some. The sample has under 250,000 clones; 88% are singletons. Sequencing was carried out using peripheral blood. These receptors came from a young woman with COVID-19, enrolled during active disease.

The rearrangement joins TRBV4-3 to TRBJ1-1; 9 nucleotides align to TRBD1. There are 15 residues in the CDR3. After removal of 1 base from V and 5 bases from J, the junction contained 5 bases not matched to a gene. Germline V CDR1 and CDR2: LGHNA, YSLEER. CDR3 residues: CASSQGRGQGTEAFF. The CDR3 DNA reads as TGCGCCAGCAGCCAAGGTAGGGGACAGGGTACTGAAGCTTTCTTT.

The chain uses TRBV4-1 and TRBJ1-1; 7 nucleotides line up with TRBD1. The CDR3 is 18 amino acids. CDR1 is MGHRA and CDR2 is YSYEKL in the germline V gene. V lost 4 bases to trimming and J lost 0 bases; unmatched junction nucleotides: 14. The CDR3 bases are TGCGCCAGCAGCCTAATCAGGGGGACGCGCGGGTTGAACACTGAAGCTTTCTTT. It yields the protein CASSLIRGTRGLNTEAFF.

A few counts support this clone. The gene calls are TRBV5-6 and TRBJ2-1, with D possibly being TRBD2 (6 bases). CDR3 length: 14 residues. The ends were cut back, 0 bases at V and 6 bases at J, with 10 bases in the middle. Germline V gene sequence: CDR1 SGHDT, CDR2 YYEEEE. In nucleotides, the CDR3 is TGTGCCAGCAGCTTGGGACTAGGGTTCAATGAGCAGTTCTTC. This sequence encodes CASSLGLGFNEQFF.

This clone was seen once. This chain links TRBV7-9 with TRBJ2-6; TRBD2 is a possible D gene (6 bases). Germline V gene data show CDR1 as SEHNR and CDR2 as FQNEAQ (reference sequence). V lost 5 bases and J 0 bases, leaving 14 bases between the germline ends. This CDR3 is built from 17 residues. The CDR3 reads CASSRGQGGSGANVLTF. CDR3 nucleotides: TGTGCCAGCAGCAGAGGCCAGGGAGGCTCTGGGGCCAACGTCCTGACTTTC.

This clone appeared once. This chain links TRBV14 with TRBJ1-1, with D hard to call. The V end lost 5 bases, the J end lost 0 bases, and 7 bases lay between the germline ends. CDR1 SGHDN and CDR2 FVKESK come from the germline V gene. CDR3 size: 13 residues. The CDR3 coding sequence is TGTGCCAGCAGCGGGCCCATGAACACTGAAGCTTTCTTT. The encoded protein is CASSGPMNTEAFF.

The V gene is TRBV3-1 (or the pseudogene TRBV3-2), the J gene TRBJ1-6; TRBD1 might be the D (6 bases). The CDR3 has 14 amino acids. The germline V gene has CDR1 LGHDT and CDR2 YNNKEL (reference sequence). Between the trimmed V and J ends, which lost 1 base and 8 bases, there was a span of 9 bases. As DNA, the CDR3 is TGTGCCAGCAGCCAAGTTCAGGGGTATTCACCCCTCCACTTT. This gives the protein CASSQVQGYSPLHF.

This clone has just one count. In DNA, the CDR3 is TGCGCCAGCAGTGAGGGGGGCGCCTCAGGCACAGATACGCAGTATTTT. Residues: CASSEGGASGTDTQYF. The chain joins TRBV10-1 to TRBJ2-3, with D possibly matching TRBD1 (6 bases). The CDR3 covers 16 residues. V was clipped by 2 bases and J by 1 base, with 13 bases between them. Germline V gene data show CDR1 as WNHNN and CDR2 as SYGVQD (reference sequence).

The chain carries TRBV7-9 and TRBJ2-2, with D possibly matching TRBD1 (5 bases). The length of the CDR3 is 17 residues. CDR1 is SEHNR and CDR2 is FQNEAQ in the germline V gene (reference sequence). Deletions cut 1 base from V and 3 bases from J, with 15 bases between. DNA of the CDR3: TGTGCCAGCAGCTTAGTCGTAAGGGGCCGGGACACCGGGGAGCTGTTTTTT. This translates into CASSLVVRGRDTGELFF.

This chain joins TRBV6-5 and TRBJ2-3; D possibly corresponds to TRBD2 (5 bases). The CDR3 contains 13 residues. Germline V lookup: CDR1 MNHEY, CDR2 SVGAGI. Deletions cut 6 bases from V and 2 bases from J, with 9 bases between. In DNA form, the CDR3 reads TGTGCCAGCAGGACGACTACCACAGATACGCAGTATTTT. Protein sequence: CASRTTTTDTQYF.

For the CDR3, the DNA is TGTGCCAGCAGCTTAGACAGGGATCAGCCCCAGCATTTT. Residues: CASSLDRDQPQHF. The V call is TRBV7-6, the J call TRBJ1-5, with D possibly TRBD1 on 6 matching bases. The CDR3 runs 13 residues. V dropped 1 base and J dropped 5 bases, with 6 bases sitting between them. Germline CDR1 is SGHVS and CDR2 is FNYEAQ.

The V and J genes are TRBV7-9 and TRBJ1-2; the match to TRBD1 covers 11 bases. This CDR3 is 15 amino acids long. J gave up 2 bases and V 5 bases, and 4 bases lay outside the gene matches. Germline values: CDR1 SEHNR, CDR2 FQNEAQ (reference sequence). As DNA, the CDR3 is TGTGCCAGCAGCAGTCGGGACAGGGGGAACTATGGCTACACCTTC. The encoded protein is CASSSRDRGNYGYTF.